Sequencing of this TCR delta chain was carried out in a study of gamma-delta T cells after stem cell transplantation. In the case of this clone: The junction does not match germline at one end; this may be a read error.

CDR1 is GEAIGNYY, CDR2 EKD, per germline. This CDR3 region has 18 residues. TCRdb re-called the RT-PCR reads through CATT. This sample has 13,000 or so delta-chain clones, with roughly 34% found just once. The clonotype was recovered from a human donor. It is not recorded whose cells these are; they may come from a transplant donor. Sequenced input: gamma-delta T cells. The chain joins TRDV2 to TRDJ3; 7 bases fit TRDD3. CDR3 nucleotide sequence: TGTGCCTGTGACCACTGGGGACCTGACTCCTGGTACACCCGACAGATGTTTTTC. Protein product: CACDHWGPDSWYTRQMFF.